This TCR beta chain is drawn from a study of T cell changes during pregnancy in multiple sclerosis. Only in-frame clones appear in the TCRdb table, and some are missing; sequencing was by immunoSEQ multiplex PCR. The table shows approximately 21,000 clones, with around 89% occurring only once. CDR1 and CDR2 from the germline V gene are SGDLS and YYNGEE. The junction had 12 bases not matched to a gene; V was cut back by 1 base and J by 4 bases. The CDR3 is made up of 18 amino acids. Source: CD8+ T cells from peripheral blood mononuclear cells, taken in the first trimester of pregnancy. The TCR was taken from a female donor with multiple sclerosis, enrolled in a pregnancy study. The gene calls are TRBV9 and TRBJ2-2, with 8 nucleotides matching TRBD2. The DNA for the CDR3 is TGTGCCAGCAGCGTACGAACTGGTGGGACTAGTGCCACCGGGGAGCTGTTTTTT. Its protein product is CASSVRTGGTSATGELFF.